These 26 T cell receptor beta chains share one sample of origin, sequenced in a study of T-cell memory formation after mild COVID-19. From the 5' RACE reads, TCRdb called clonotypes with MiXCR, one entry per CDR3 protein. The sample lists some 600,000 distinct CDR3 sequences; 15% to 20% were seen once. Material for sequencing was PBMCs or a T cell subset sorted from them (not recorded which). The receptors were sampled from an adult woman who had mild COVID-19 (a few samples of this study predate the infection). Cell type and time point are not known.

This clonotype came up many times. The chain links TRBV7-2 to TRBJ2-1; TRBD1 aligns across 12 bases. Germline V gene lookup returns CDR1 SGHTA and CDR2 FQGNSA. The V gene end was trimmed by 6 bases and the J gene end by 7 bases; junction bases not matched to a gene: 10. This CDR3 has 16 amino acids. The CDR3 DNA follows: TGTGCCAGCAGAACATACCGGGACAGGGGGCGGAATGAGCAGTTCTTC. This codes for CASRTYRDRGRNEQFF.

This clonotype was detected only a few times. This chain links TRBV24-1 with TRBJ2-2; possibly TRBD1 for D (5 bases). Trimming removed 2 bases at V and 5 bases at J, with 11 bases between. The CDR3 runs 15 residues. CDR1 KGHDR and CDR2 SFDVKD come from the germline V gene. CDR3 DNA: TGTGCCACCAGTGATTCTCCAGGGTGGACCGGGGAGCTGTTTTTT. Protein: CATSDSPGWTGELFF.

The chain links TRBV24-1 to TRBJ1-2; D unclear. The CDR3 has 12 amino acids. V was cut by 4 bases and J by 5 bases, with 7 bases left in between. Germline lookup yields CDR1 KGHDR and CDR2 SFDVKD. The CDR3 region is CATSDSVYGYTF. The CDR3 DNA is TGTGCCACCAGTGACTCCGTGTATGGCTACACCTTC.

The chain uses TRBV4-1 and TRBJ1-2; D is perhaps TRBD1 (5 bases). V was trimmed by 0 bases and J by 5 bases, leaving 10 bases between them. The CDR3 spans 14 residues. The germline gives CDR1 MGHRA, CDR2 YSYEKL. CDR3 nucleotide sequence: TGCGCCAGCAGCCAAGATGGGGGGATGTATGGCTACACCTTC. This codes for CASSQDGGMYGYTF.

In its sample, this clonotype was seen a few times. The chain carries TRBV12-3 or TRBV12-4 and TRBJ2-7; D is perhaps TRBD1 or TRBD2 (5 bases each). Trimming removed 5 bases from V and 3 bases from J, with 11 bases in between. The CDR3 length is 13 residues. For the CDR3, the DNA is TGTGCCAGCAGTCCGGGACGGAACTACGAGCAGTACTTC. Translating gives CASSPGRNYEQYF.

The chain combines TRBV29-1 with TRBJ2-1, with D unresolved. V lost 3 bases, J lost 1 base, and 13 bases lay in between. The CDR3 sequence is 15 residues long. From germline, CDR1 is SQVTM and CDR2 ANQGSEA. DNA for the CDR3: TGCAGCGTTGAGCGGTCAGCCCGGTCCTACAATGAGCAGTTCTTC. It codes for CSVERSARSYNEQFF.

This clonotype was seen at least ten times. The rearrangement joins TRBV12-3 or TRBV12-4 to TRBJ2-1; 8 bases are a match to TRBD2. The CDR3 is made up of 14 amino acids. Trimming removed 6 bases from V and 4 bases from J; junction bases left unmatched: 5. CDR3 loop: CASSLSGTYNEQFF. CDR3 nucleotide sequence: TGTGCCAGCAGCCTTAGCGGGACTTACAATGAGCAGTTCTTC.

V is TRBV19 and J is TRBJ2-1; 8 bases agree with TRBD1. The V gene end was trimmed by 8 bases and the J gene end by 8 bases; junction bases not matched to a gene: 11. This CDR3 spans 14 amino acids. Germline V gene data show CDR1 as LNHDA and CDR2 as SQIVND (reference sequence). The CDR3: CASQWGQGAYEQFF. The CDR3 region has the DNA TGTGCCAGTCAATGGGGGCAGGGGGCCTATGAGCAGTTCTTC.

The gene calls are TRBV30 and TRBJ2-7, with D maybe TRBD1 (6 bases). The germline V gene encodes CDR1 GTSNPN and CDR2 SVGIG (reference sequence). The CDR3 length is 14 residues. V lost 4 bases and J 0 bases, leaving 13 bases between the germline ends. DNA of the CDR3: TGTGCCTGGACCCCCACAGGGTACTCCTACGAGCAGTACTTC. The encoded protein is CAWTPTGYSYEQYF.

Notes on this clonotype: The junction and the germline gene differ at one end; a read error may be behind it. The DNA of the CDR3 is TGCAGCATTGATGGGAGGGGAGAAAGGTTGTGGAATGAGCAGTTCTTC. It codes for CSIDGRGERLWNEQFF. This chain uses TRBV29-1 with TRBJ2-1; 7 bases are shared with TRBD2. The germline gives CDR1 SQVTM, CDR2 ANQGSEA. CDR3 length: 16 residues.

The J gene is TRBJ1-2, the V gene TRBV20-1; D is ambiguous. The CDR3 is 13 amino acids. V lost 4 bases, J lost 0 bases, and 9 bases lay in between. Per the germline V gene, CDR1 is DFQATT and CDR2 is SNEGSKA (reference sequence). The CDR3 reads CSANQDPNYGYTF. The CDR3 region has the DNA TGCAGTGCTAACCAGGATCCTAACTATGGCTACACCTTC.

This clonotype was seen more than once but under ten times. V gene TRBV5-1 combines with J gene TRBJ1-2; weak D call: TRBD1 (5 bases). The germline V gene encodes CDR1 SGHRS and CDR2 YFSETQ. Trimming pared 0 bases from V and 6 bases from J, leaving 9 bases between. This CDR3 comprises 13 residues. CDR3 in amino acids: CASSLEEGDGYTF. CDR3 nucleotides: TGCGCCAGCAGCTTGGAAGAAGGGGATGGCTACACCTTC.

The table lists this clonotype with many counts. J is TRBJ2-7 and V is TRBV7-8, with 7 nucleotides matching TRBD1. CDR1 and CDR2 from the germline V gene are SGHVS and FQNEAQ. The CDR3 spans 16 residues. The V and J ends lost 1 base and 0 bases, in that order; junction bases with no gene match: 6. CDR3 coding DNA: TGTGCCAGCAGCTTAGAAGCAGGGGGTCTCTCCTACGAGCAGTACTTC. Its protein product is CASSLEAGGLSYEQYF.

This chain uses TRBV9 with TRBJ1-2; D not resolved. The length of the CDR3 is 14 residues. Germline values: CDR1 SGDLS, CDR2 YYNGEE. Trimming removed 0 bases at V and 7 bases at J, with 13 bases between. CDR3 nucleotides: TGTGCCAGCAGCGTAGATTTTTCCTCCGGTGGCTACACCTTC. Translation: CASSVDFSSGGYTF.

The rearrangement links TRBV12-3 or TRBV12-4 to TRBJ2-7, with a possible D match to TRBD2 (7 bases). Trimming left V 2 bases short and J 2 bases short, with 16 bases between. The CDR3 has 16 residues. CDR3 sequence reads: CASSLFGGGHTYEQYF. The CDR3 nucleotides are TGTGCCAGCAGTTTATTTGGCGGGGGACATACCTACGAGCAGTACTTC.

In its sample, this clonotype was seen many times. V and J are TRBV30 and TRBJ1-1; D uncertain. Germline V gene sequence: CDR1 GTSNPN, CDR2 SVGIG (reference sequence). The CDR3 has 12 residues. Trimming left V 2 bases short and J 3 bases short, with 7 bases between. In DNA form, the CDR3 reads TGTGCCTGGAGTTGGGCGTACACTGAAGCTTTCTTT. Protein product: CAWSWAYTEAFF.

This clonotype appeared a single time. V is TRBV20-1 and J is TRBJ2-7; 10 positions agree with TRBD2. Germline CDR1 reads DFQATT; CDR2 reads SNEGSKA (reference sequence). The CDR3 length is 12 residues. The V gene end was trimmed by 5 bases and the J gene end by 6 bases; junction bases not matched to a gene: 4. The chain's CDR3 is CSASSGSIEQYF. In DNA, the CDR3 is TGCAGTGCTTCTAGCGGGAGTATCGAGCAGTACTTC.

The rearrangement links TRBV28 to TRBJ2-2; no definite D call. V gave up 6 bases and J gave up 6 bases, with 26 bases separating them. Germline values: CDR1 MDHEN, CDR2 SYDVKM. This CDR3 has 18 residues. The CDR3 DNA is TGTGCCAGCAGAAGGGATGAGATCTTTAGTCCCAAGTCCGGGGAGCTGTTTTTT. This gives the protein CASRRDEIFSPKSGELFF.

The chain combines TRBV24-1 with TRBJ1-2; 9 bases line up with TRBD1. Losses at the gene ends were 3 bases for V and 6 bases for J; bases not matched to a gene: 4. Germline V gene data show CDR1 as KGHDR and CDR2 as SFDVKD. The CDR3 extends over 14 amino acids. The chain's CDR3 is CATSDPWTGDGYTF. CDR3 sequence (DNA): TGTGCCACCAGTGATCCGTGGACAGGGGATGGCTACACCTTC.

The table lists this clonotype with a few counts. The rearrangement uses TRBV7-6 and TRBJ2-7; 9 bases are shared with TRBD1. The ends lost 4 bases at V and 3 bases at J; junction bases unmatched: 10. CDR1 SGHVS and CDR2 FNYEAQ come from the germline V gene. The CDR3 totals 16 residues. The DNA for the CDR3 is TGTGCCAGCAGCTCCCGGACAGGGGCTCGGCTCTACGAGCAGTACTTC. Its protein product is CASSSRTGARLYEQYF.

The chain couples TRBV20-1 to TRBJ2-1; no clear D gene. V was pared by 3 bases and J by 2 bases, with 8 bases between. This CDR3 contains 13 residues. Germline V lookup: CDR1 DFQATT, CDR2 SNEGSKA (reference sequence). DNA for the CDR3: TGCAGTGCTAGGGCATGGGCCTACAATGAGCAGTTCTTC. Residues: CSARAWAYNEQFF.

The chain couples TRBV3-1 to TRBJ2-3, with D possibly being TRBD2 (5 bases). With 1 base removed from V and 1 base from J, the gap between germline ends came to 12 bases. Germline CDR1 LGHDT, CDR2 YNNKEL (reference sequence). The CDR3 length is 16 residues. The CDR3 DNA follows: TGTGCCAGCAGCCAAGCCCAGCGGATACGCACAGATACGCAGTATTTT. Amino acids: CASSQAQRIRTDTQYF.

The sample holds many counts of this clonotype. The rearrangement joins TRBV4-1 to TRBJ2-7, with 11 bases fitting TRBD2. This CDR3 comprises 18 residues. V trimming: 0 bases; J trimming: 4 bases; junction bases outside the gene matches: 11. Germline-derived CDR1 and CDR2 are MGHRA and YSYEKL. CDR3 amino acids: CASSQDSLGTSGVYEQYF. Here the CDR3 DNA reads TGCGCCAGCAGCCAAGATTCATTAGGGACTAGCGGAGTTTACGAGCAGTACTTC.

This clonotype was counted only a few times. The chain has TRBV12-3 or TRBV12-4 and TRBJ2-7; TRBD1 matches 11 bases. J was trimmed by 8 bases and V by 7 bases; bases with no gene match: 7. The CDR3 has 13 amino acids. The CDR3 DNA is TGTGCCAGCAAGGGACAGGGGGAGTTCCAGCAGTACTTC. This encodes CASKGQGEFQQYF.

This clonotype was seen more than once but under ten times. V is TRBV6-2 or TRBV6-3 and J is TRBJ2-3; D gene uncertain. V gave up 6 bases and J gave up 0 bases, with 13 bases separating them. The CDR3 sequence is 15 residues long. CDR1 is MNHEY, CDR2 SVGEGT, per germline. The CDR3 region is CASRPAVPSTDTQYF. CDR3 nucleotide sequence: TGTGCCAGCAGGCCGGCAGTTCCTAGCACAGATACGCAGTATTTT.

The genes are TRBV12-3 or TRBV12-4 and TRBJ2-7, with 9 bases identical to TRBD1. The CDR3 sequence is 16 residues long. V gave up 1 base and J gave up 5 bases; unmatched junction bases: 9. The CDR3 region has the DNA TGTGCCAGCAGTTTAGGGGGACAGGGTTTACGGAACGAGCAGTACTTC. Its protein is CASSLGGQGLRNEQYF.